Shown below are 21 T cell receptor beta chains from a single sample sequenced in a study of T cell clonality in common variable immunodeficiency. The repertoire was sequenced with immunoSEQ multiplex PCR; TCRdb's copy has only in-frame clones and lacks some. The sample presents roughly 51,000 clones, none singletons. Input material: peripheral blood mononuclear cells. The receptors were gathered from a person between 18 and 75 years old in good health.

The sample holds many counts of this clone. Sequencing ends 3 residues short of the CDR3 end; the germline J gene provides the rest. The V and J genes are TRBV4-1 and TRBJ2-3; 12 nucleotides match TRBD2. The CDR3 covers 17 residues. The V and J ends lost 5 bases and 3 bases, in that order; junction bases with no gene match: 9. Germline V gene sequence: CDR1 MGHRA, CDR2 YSYEKL. The CDR3 here is CASSTRGTSGQTDTQYF. CDR3 DNA, as far as it was read: TGCGCCAGCAGCACCCGAGGGACTAGCGGGCAGACAGATACG.

Regarding this clone: The read ends 3 residues shy of where the CDR3 ends; the end is completed using the germline J gene. This chain uses TRBV2 with TRBJ2-5; TRBD1 aligns across 7 bases. The germline CDR1 and CDR2 sequences are SNHLY and FYNNEI. The CDR3 has 15 residues. Trimming took 2 bases from V and 7 from J; bases not matched to a gene: 10. The covered CDR3 bases are TGTGCCAGCAGTGAAATGAAGGGGGCCCCCGGGACC. It encodes CASSEMKGAPGT. The whole CDR3 protein is CASSEMKGAPGTQYF.

This clone was counted many times. The read is 3 residues too short to cover the CDR3 end, so that end is filled in from the germline J gene. The chain couples TRBV28 to TRBJ1-6, with 7 bases aligning to TRBD1. V was clipped by 3 bases and J by 3 bases; unmatched bases: 2. From germline, CDR1 is MDHEN and CDR2 SYDVKM. The CDR3 is made up of 15 amino acids. The covered CDR3 bases are TGTGCCAGCAGTTTGCGGACAGGCTATAATTCACCC. This gives the protein CASSLRTGYNSP. The whole CDR3 sequence reads CASSLRTGYNSPLHF.

This clone was detected many times. The read ends 3 residues before the CDR3 terminus; that terminus is restored from the germline J gene. The chain recombines TRBV11-3 with TRBJ1-1, with unresolved D. The CDR3 runs to 13 residues. The ends were cut back, 2 bases at V and 3 bases at J, with 7 bases in the middle. CDR1 and CDR2 (germline): SGHNT, YENEEA. CDR3 DNA, as far as it was read: TGTGCCAGCAGCTTATTTCTCGACACTGAA. Translating it yields CASSLFLDTE. The CDR3, in full, reads CASSLFLDTEAFF.

This clone has ten or more counts. The CDR3 is cut off 3 residues early in the read; its end comes from the germline J gene. The V call is TRBV28, the J call TRBJ2-1; TRBD1 aligns across 9 bases. Germline CDR1 MDHEN, CDR2 SYDVKM. Trimming cost V 4 bases and J 4 bases; bases outside gene matches: 5. The length of the CDR3 is 15 residues. This chain's CDR3 is CASSSSGTGYNEQFF. CDR3 DNA, as far as it was read: TGTGCCAGCAGTTCGTCCGGGACAGGGTACAATGAG.

This clone rates as medium-sized. The read gets to within 3 residues of the CDR3 end, and the germline J gene fills in the rest. This rearrangement joins TRBV30 to TRBJ2-4; no definite D call. The V gene's germline CDR1 is GTSNPN and CDR2 SVGIG (reference sequence). The CDR3 runs to 16 residues. The V gene lost 0 bases and the J gene lost 5 bases, with 17 bases spanning the gap. The covered CDR3 bases are TGTGCCTGGAGTGTCCTACTGACATCGGCACAAAACATT. Translated: CAWSVLLTSAQNI. From start to end, the CDR3 is CAWSVLLTSAQNIQYF.

This clone has ten or more counts. The sequence runs out 3 residues before the end of the CDR3; the remainder is reconstructed from the germline J gene. The V call is TRBV5-1, the J call TRBJ2-7; D is possibly TRBD2 (5 bases). Germline CDR1 reads SGHRS; CDR2 reads YFSETQ. Trimming took 0 bases from V and 3 from J, leaving 13 bases between them. This CDR3 has 15 amino acids. Incomplete CDR3 DNA: TGCGCCAGCAGCTTGGGTTGGCGGGTCGACTACGAG. It specifies CASSLGWRVDYE. The entire CDR3 is CASSLGWRVDYEQYF.

In this sample, this clone turned up many times. CDR3 bases read: TGTGCCAGCAGTTCCGGGACAGGGGGCCATGGC. Amino acid sequence: CASSSGTGGHG. The whole CDR3 is CASSSGTGGHGYTF. This chain links TRBV28 with TRBJ1-2; 12 bases fit TRBD1. The missing CDR3 end, 3 residues past where the read stops, is filled in from the germline J gene. V lost 4 bases, J lost 6 bases, and 3 bases stayed unmatched. The CDR3 has 14 residues. Per germline, CDR1 MDHEN and CDR2 SYDVKM.

This clone appeared many times. The sequence runs out 3 residues before the end of the CDR3; the remainder is reconstructed from the germline J gene. This chain links TRBV5-1 with TRBJ2-5; 7 bases align to TRBD2. Germline CDR1 and CDR2: SGHRS and YFSETQ. V was clipped by 1 base and J by 3 bases; unmatched bases: 6. There are 15 residues in the CDR3. The covered CDR3 bases are TGCGCCAGCAGCTTGAAGGGGAGGGTTGAAGAGACC. It yields the protein CASSLKGRVEET. In full, the CDR3 is CASSLKGRVEETQYF.

This clone was observed at least ten times. Sequencing ends 3 residues short of the CDR3 end; the germline J gene provides the rest. The gene calls are TRBV20-1 and TRBJ2-5; D is undetermined. Per the germline V gene, CDR1 is DFQATT and CDR2 is SNEGSKA (reference sequence). Trimming left V 0 bases short and J 5 bases short, with 16 bases between. CDR3 size: 15 residues. The CDR3 DNA, read in part, is TGCAGTGCTAGAGAAGGTGGCCCGCCGAGGGAGACC. It codes for CSAREGGPPRET. The CDR3 in full is CSAREGGPPRETQYF.

This clone was picked up many times. The sequence runs out 3 residues before the end of the CDR3; the remainder is reconstructed from the germline J gene. The chain recombines TRBV11-2 with TRBJ2-5; no clear D gene. The germline V gene encodes CDR1 SGHAT and CDR2 FQNNGV. This CDR3 has 14 amino acids. Deletions cut 2 bases from V and 5 bases from J, with 12 bases between. CDR3 DNA (partial): TGTGCCAGCAGCTTAATGTTCCAGTGGGAGACC. Protein: CASSLMFQWET. The complete CDR3 protein is CASSLMFQWETQYF.

This clone was observed at least ten times. The DNA ends 3 residues before the CDR3 does, and the rest of the CDR3 is filled in from the germline J gene. The chain carries TRBV6-2 or TRBV6-3 and TRBJ2-5; possible D gene TRBD1, 5 bases. CDR3 length equals 14 residues. Germline V gene lookup returns CDR1 MNHEY and CDR2 SVGEGT. V dropped 6 bases and J dropped 4 bases, with 15 bases sitting between them. The CDR3 region is CASRGPLRAETQYF. CDR3 bases read: TGTGCCAGCAGGGGGCCGCTCAGGGCAGAGACC.

Many counts were recorded for this clone. One end of the junction fails to match germline, which may point to a read error. The read terminates 3 residues before the CDR3 end, so the remaining end is supplied by the germline J gene. The chain recombines TRBV4-2 with TRBJ1-1; TRBD1 is a possible D gene (6 bases). This CDR3 has 16 residues. Germline V lookup: CDR1 LGHNA, CDR2 YNFKEQ. The CDR3 protein is CASSQWGGTKNTEAFF. CDR3 DNA (partial): TGCGCCAGCAGCCAATGGGGGGGCACCAAGAACACTGAA.

This clone was seen at least ten times. One end of the junction fails to match germline, which may point to a read error. The read is 3 residues too short to cover the CDR3 end, so that end is filled in from the germline J gene. The chain has TRBV4-2 and TRBJ1-1; 7 bases align to TRBD1. Germline V gives CDR1 LGHNA, CDR2 YNFKEQ. This CDR3 region has 14 residues. CDR3 bases read: TGCGCCAGCAGCCAAGACAGGGCGGAAAGTGAA. Protein: CASSQDRAESE. The whole CDR3 region reads CASSQDRAESEAFF.

This clone appeared a few times. The read finishes 3 residues shy of the CDR3 end, and the germline J gene is used to complete it. The chain couples TRBV20-1 to TRBJ2-5; TRBD1 is a possible D gene (6 bases). The V end lost 1 base, the J end lost 5 bases, and 11 bases lay between the germline ends. There are 13 residues in the CDR3. Per germline, CDR1 DFQATT and CDR2 SNEGSKA (reference sequence). CDR3 DNA, as far as it was read: TGCAGTGCTAGAGTCGCAGGGGAGGAGACC. It yields the protein CSARVAGEET. The CDR3, in full, reads CSARVAGEETQYF.

This clone occurred many times. The read ends 3 residues early relative to the CDR3; the germline J gene fills the gap. The chain has TRBV19 and TRBJ2-7; 10 bases align to TRBD1. CDR3 size: 14 residues. Germline trimming cut 5 bases from V and 3 bases from J; bases unmatched to any gene: 4. The germline gives CDR1 LNHDA, CDR2 SQIVND (reference sequence). CDR3 DNA (partial): TGTGCCAGTAGTGTCCGGGACAGGGGCTACGAG. Protein: CASSVRDRGYE. The complete CDR3 protein is CASSVRDRGYEQYF.

Notes on this clone: The read stops 3 residues short of the end of the CDR3; the missing end is completed from the germline J gene. The V and J genes are TRBV5-1 and TRBJ2-5; D remains ambiguous. The CDR3 covers 13 residues. Germline CDR1 and CDR2: SGHRS and YFSETQ. V was shortened by 0 bases and J by 7 bases, with 10 bases between the two germline ends. The DNA read from the CDR3 is TGCGCCAGCAGCTTGGAGACCGAGCGGACC. Protein product: CASSLETERT. The whole CDR3 reads CASSLETERTQYF. Full variable domain (outside the CDR3, taken from reference TRBV5-1 and TRBJ2-5): KAGVTQTPRYLIKTRGQQVTLSCSPISGHRSVSWYQQTPGQGLQFLFEYFSETQRNKGNFPGRFSGRQFSNSRSEMNVSTLELGDSALYLCASSLETERTQYFGPGTRLLVL.

About this clone: The observed sequence ends 3 residues before the CDR3 terminus, with the missing tail filled in from the germline J gene. This chain joins TRBV5-1 and TRBJ2-1; 10 positions agree with TRBD2. The ends lost 2 bases at V and 4 bases at J; junction bases unmatched: 3. The germline CDR1 and CDR2 sequences are SGHRS and YFSETQ. The CDR3 extends over 15 amino acids. CDR3 residues: CASSLQLAGYNEQFF. Partial CDR3 DNA: TGCGCCAGCAGCTTACAACTAGCGGGGTACAATGAG.

A few counts support this clone. The DNA ends 3 residues before the CDR3 does, and the rest of the CDR3 is filled in from the germline J gene. The chain is built from TRBV7-7 and TRBJ2-1; 7 positions agree with TRBD2. CDR1 is SSHAT, CDR2 FNYEAQ, per germline (reference sequence). The trim removed 1 base at V and 6 bases at J, leaving 15 bases unmatched. The CDR3 sequence is 18 residues long. CDR3 bases read: TGTGCCAGCAGCTTAGGGCCGCGCAGGGAGGGGCTGGGCAATGAG. It specifies CASSLGPRREGLGNE. The entire CDR3 protein is CASSLGPRREGLGNEQFF.

This clone was detected ten times or more. The CDR3 end falls 3 residues outside the read, so it is completed with the germline J gene. The V gene is TRBV7-9, the J gene TRBJ1-5; D uncertain. The V gene's germline CDR1 is SEHNR and CDR2 FQNEAQ (reference sequence). The germline V and J ends were trimmed by 3 bases and 0 bases, with 6 bases remaining between them. The CDR3 sequence is 14 residues long. CDR3 residues: CASSLDYSNQPQHF. CDR3 DNA, as far as it was read: TGTGCCAGCAGCTTGGACTATAGCAATCAGCCC.

This clone was detected many times. The read is 3 residues too short to cover the CDR3 end, so that end is filled in from the germline J gene. The genes are TRBV19 and TRBJ2-5; D perhaps matches TRBD1 (6 bases). Germline CDR1 and CDR2: LNHDA and SQIVND (reference sequence). V lost 6 bases to trimming and J lost 2 bases, with 10 bases between them. This CDR3 spans 13 amino acids. The CDR3 DNA, read in part, is TGTGCCAGTAGGCCACAGGGACAAGAGACC. Protein: CASRPQGQET. In full, the CDR3 reads CASRPQGQETQYF. Full variable domain (outside the CDR3, taken from reference TRBV19 and TRBJ2-5): DGGITQSPKYLFRKEGQNVTLSCEQNLNHDAMYWYRQDPGQGLRLIYYSQIVNDFQKGDIAEGYSVSREKKESFPLTVTSAQKNPTAFYLCASRPQGQETQYFGPGTRLLVL.